Sequencing of this TCR beta chain was carried out in a study of tumor-infiltrating lymphocytes in localized non-small cell lung cancer. The table came from immunoSEQ multiplex PCR; TCRdb's copy has only in-frame clones and leaves some out. The sample has approximately 9,600 clones; 65% to 80% are singletons. General study points: Different pieces of the same tissue were used for each assay.

By share of the sample, this clone is medium-sized. Its antigen is not known. The CDR3 runs 16 residues. The V gene end was trimmed by 0 bases and the J gene end by 5 bases; junction bases not matched to a gene: 9. Germline assignment: CDR1 SGDLS and CDR2 YYNGEE. The clonotype was recovered from a human donor with non-small cell lung cancer. The sequencing sample was made of uninvolved lung tissue not adjacent to the tumor. This chain uses TRBV9 with TRBJ1-1; 8 positions match TRBD1. Here the CDR3 DNA reads TGTGCCAGCAGCGTAGAGGCAGGGGGCTTGGGGACTGAAGCTTTCTTT. Translation gives CASSVEAGGLGTEAFF.